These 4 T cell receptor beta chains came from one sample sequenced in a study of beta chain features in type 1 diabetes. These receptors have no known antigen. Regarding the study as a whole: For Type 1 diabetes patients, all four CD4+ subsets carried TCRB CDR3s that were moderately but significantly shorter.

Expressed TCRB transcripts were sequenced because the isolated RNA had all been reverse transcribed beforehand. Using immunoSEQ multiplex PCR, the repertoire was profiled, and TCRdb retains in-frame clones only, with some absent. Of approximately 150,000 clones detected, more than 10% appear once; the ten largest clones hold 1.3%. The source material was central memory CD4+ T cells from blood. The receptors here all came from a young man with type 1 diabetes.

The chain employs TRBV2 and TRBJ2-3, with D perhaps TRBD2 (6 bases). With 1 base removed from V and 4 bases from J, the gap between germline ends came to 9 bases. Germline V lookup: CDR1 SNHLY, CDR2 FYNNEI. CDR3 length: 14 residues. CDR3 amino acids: CASSEEWGADTQYF. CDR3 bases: TGTGCCAGCAGTGAAGAGTGGGGGGCAGATACGCAGTATTTT.

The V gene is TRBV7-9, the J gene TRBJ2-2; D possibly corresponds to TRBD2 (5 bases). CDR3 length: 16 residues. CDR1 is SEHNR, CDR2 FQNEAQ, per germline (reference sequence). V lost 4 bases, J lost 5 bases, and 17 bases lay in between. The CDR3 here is CASSSGVDSRTGELFF. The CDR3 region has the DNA TGTGCCAGCAGCTCCGGGGTCGATAGTAGGACCGGGGAGCTGTTTTTT.

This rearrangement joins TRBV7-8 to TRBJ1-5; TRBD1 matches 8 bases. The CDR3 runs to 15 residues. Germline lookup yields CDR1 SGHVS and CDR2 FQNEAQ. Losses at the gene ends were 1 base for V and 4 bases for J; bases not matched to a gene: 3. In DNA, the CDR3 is TGTGCCAGCAGCTTAGACCGACAGGGGAATCAGCCCCAGCATTTT. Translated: CASSLDRQGNQPQHF.

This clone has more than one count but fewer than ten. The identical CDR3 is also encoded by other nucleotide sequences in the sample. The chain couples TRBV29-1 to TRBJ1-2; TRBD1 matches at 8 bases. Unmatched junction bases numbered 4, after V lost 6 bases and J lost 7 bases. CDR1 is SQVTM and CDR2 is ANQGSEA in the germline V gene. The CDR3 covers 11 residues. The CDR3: CSVTGDGGYTF. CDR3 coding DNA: TGCAGCGTGACAGGGGATGGTGGCTACACCTTC.